This T cell receptor (beta chain) was recorded in a study of T cells in Graves' hyperthyroidism and ophthalmopathy. Study-wide results and limits: Most expanded thyroid clonotypes above 0.001 also appeared in blood.

This clonotype showed up many times. The antigen is not known. Under 3 months was the duration of disease in ophthalmopathy patients, who also had a Clinical Activity Score of at least 3 and a NOSPECS grade of at least 4. Orbital computed tomography, thyroid ultrasound, serum thyroxine and TRAb, and clinical symptoms together informed the diagnoses. TCR beta CDR3 region amplification was performed from RNA transcripts. An initial round of RT-PCR targeting the TCR CDR3 relied on the HTBI primer set. TCRdb re-analysed the multiplex PCR reads in MiXCR, keeping a single row per CDR3 protein. The sample has 450,000 to 650,000 distinct CDR3 sequences; roughly 15% are singletons. The sample taken for sequencing was blood. The TCR sequence derives from a woman between 18 and 29 years old with Graves' ophthalmopathy.

CDR3 amino acids: CASSLAGLRTDTQYF. CDR3 sequence (DNA): TGTGCCAGCAGCTTAGCGGGTCTACGCACAGATACGCAGTATTTT. The chain is built from TRBV7-8 and TRBJ2-3; D is unresolved. The CDR3 consists of 15 residues. Trimming cost V 0 bases and J 1 base, with 8 bases left between them. The germline CDR1 and CDR2 sequences are SGHVS and FQNEAQ.